A single T cell receptor beta chain is shown here with its context. Synthetic inline TR CDR3 controls covering all V-J pairings were spiked into each PCR. Data came from immunoSEQ multiplex PCR; TCRdb stores just in-frame clones and leaves some out. The sample has about 28,000 clones; more than 75% are singletons. Germline CDR1 is LNHNV and CDR2 is YYDKDF (reference sequence). Trimming pared 3 bases from V and 1 base from J, leaving 16 bases between. The CDR3 is 17 residues long. This sample stems from a study of multiple sclerosis patients with progressive multifocal leukoencephalopathy. Time point denoted: before natalizumab initiation.

The J gene is TRBJ1-3, the V gene TRBV15; D perhaps matches TRBD1 (6 bases). The sample consisted of PBMCs. The TCR sequence derives from a human donor with multiple sclerosis. CDR3 sequence reads: CATSRHSGGFSGNTIYF. DNA for the CDR3: TGTGCCACCAGCAGGCACTCCGGGGGCTTTTCTGGAAACACCATATATTTT.